This T cell receptor (beta chain) appears in the sequencing data of a study of blood T cell repertoires in COVID-19. As for the study in general: Donors in the United States, Italy and Spain gave samples during acute or convalescent COVID-19. T cells, B-cell-depleted T cells, or PBMCs provided the cDNA or gDNA that served as material.

This clone was recorded once. Per the authors' pipeline: Counts of nucleated cells, estimated from reference gene primer amplification, were obtained. The method was immunoSEQ multiplex PCR; TCRdb's version includes in-frame clones alone and lacks a portion of them. The D gene and trimming were derived from the DNA, and the V and J assignments and clone size from that table. The sample has about 220,000 clones; around 82% are singletons. Source material: peripheral blood. The clonotype comes from a woman between 65 and 79 years old with acute or convalescent COVID-19.

The CDR3 DNA sequence: TGTGCCAGCAGCTTAGGCGCCAGGGATGGGCGAGAGACCCAGTACTTC. The encoded protein is CASSLGARDGRETQYF. This chain links TRBV7-2 with TRBJ2-5; D is perhaps TRBD1 (5 bases). Germline-derived CDR1 and CDR2 are SGHTA and FQGNSA. Trimming took off 1 base at V and 4 bases at J, with 16 bases between the two ends. This CDR3 contains 16 residues. Full variable domain (outside the CDR3, taken from reference TRBV7-2 and TRBJ2-5): GAGVSQSPSNKVTEKGKDVELRCDPISGHTALYWYRQSLGQGLEFLIYFQGNSAPDKSGLPSDRFSAERTGGSVSTLTIQRTQQEDSAVYLCASSLGARDGRETQYFGPGTRLLVL.